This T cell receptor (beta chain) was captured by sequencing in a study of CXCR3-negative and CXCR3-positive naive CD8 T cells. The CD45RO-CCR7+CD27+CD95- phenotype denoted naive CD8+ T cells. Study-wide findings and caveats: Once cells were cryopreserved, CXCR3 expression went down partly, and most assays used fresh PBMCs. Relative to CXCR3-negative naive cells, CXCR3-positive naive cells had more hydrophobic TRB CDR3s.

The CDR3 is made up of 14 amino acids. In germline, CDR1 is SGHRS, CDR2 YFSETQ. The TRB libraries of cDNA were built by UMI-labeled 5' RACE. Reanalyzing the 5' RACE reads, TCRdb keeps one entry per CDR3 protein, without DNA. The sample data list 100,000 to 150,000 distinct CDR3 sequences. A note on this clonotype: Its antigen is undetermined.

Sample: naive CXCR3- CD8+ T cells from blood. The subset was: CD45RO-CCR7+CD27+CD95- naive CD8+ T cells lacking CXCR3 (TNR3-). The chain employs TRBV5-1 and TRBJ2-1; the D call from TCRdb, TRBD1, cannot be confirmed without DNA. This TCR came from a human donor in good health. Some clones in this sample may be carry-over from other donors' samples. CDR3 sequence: CASSGATGSYEQFF.